The 5 T cell receptor beta chains listed next were all sequenced from one sample in a study of cytomegalovirus exposure and HLA in healthy donors. It was with 60 Vbeta and 13 Jbeta primers that the PCR ran. The assay was immunoSEQ multiplex PCR, and TCRdb's table has in-frame clones only and misses some. The sample has about 130,000 clones; more than 75% are singletons. Sequencing used PBMCs. The receptor source for this set is a woman in her 50s in good health and CMV-seropositive.

V usage is TRBV19 and J usage is TRBJ1-1; 9 nucleotides line up with TRBD1. This CDR3 comprises 14 residues. Germline-derived CDR1 and CDR2 are LNHDA and SQIVND (reference sequence). V shed 7 bases, J shed 7 bases, and the junction held 10 bases outside the gene matches. CDR3 protein: CASIQGTGFIEAFF. CDR3 in DNA: TGTGCCAGTATCCAAGGGACAGGGTTCATTGAAGCTTTCTTT.

The V gene is TRBV2, the J gene TRBJ1-5; 9 bases match TRBD1. Germline trimming cut 11 bases from V and 5 bases from J; bases unmatched to any gene: 10. The CDR3 loop spans 14 amino acids. Germline V gives CDR1 SNHLY, CDR2 FYNNEI. In DNA form, the CDR3 reads TGTGCCGGCGGGGACAGGGTTCGGGATCAGCCCCAGCATTTT. It translates to CAGGDRVRDQPQHF.

This chain links TRBV9 with TRBJ2-3, with TRBD2 as a possible D gene (5 bases). This CDR3 is built from 15 residues. Trimming cost V 5 bases and J 2 bases, with 15 bases left between them. Looked up from germline, CDR1 is SGDLS and CDR2 is YYNGEE. The CDR3, as DNA: TGTGCCAGCAGTTTTTCGGCCGGGAACACAGATACGCAGTATTTT. The encoded protein is CASSFSAGNTDTQYF.

The chain combines TRBV11-2 with TRBJ2-5; no clear D. The germline V gene has CDR1 SGHAT and CDR2 FQNNGV. This CDR3 has 13 residues. V dropped 2 bases and J dropped 0 bases, with 4 bases sitting between them. The CDR3 region is CASSLQNQETQYF. The CDR3 coding sequence is TGTGCCAGCAGCTTACAAAACCAAGAGACCCAGTACTTC.

The genes are TRBV6-6 and TRBJ2-7; 11 positions match TRBD1. V lost 2 bases, J lost 7 bases, and 7 bases stayed unmatched. Germline assignment: CDR1 MNHNY and CDR2 SVGAGI (reference sequence). The CDR3 is made up of 15 amino acids. For the CDR3, the DNA is TGTGCCAGCAGTTACGCACCGGGACAGGGGGTTGAGCAGTACTTC. Translating gives CASSYAPGQGVEQYF.